This TCR beta chain was sequenced during a study of blood T cell repertoires in COVID-19. The count of this clone is one. Libraries were prepared by immunoSEQ multiplex PCR; TCRdb keeps only in-frame clonotypes and omits some of them. The data contain 150,000 to 200,000 clones, around 81% of them seen just once; the ten biggest clones take up approximately 2.4%. The clonotype was recovered from a human donor with acute or convalescent COVID-19. The donor label of this sample is uncertain. Sequences were obtained from peripheral blood.

CDR3 protein: CASTRDSKSNTGELFF. Written as DNA, the CDR3 is TGTGCCAGCACTCGGGACAGCAAATCGAACACCGGGGAGCTGTTTTTT. The chain uses TRBV2 and TRBJ2-2; 7 bases are shared with TRBD1. The CDR3 totals 16 residues. The V gene end was trimmed by 7 bases and the J gene end by 0 bases; junction bases not matched to a gene: 8. Germline CDR1 SNHLY, CDR2 FYNNEI.